The 6 T cell receptor beta chains presented below share a single source sample, sequenced in a study of blood T cells in healthy people across ages. A second PCR, run for about 7 to 12 cycles, used a sample-barcoded 5' primer plus a J-beta primer mix. One entry per CDR3 protein results from TCRdb running MiXCR on the 5' RACE reads. This sample has under 1 million distinct CDR3 sequences, with under 55% found just once. The sequenced sample was blood. The receptors originated from a man aged 60 to 69 in good health.

This sequence joins TRBV7-9 and TRBJ1-2, with D possibly TRBD1 on 5 matching bases. CDR3 size: 15 residues. Trimming took 6 bases from V and 4 from J, leaving 18 bases between them. Looked up from germline, CDR1 is SEHNR and CDR2 is FQNEAQ (reference sequence). As DNA, the CDR3 is TGTGCCAGCAGGACTGGGGCTACCGGGGTCTATGGCTACACCTTC. Its translation: CASRTGATGVYGYTF.

This clonotype turned up a few times. The chain combines TRBV6-1 with TRBJ2-1; D gene uncertain. The CDR3 loop spans 17 amino acids. V lost 0 bases to trimming and J lost 3 bases, with 15 bases between them. Germline CDR1 MNHNS, CDR2 SASEGT. CDR3: CASSEATFRPIYNEQFF. DNA of the CDR3: TGTGCCAGCAGTGAAGCGACATTCCGGCCTATCTACAATGAGCAGTTCTTC.

The V and J genes are TRBV11-2 and TRBJ2-7, with 8 bases lining up with TRBD2. The CDR3 contains 16 residues. The V gene end was trimmed by 5 bases and the J gene end by 5 bases; junction bases not matched to a gene: 14. Looked up from germline, CDR1 is SGHAT and CDR2 is FQNNGV. The CDR3 loop reads CASSPGIAGPLHEQYF. In nucleotides, the CDR3 is TGTGCCAGCAGCCCCGGGATAGCGGGGCCTCTCCACGAGCAGTACTTC.

V gene TRBV4-1 combines with J gene TRBJ2-2; possibly TRBD2 for D (6 bases). The germline gives CDR1 MGHRA, CDR2 YSYEKL. V was clipped by 0 bases and J by 5 bases, with 13 bases between them. The CDR3 has 16 residues. CDR3 nucleotides: TGCGCCAGCAGCCAAGAGGCAGGGAGGAGTACCGGGGAGCTGTTTTTT. Amino acids: CASSQEAGRSTGELFF.

This chain links TRBV25-1 with TRBJ1-1; D might be TRBD1 (5 bases). This CDR3 has 13 amino acids. Germline V CDR1 and CDR2: MGHDK, SYGVNS. V was clipped by 1 base and J by 8 bases, with 11 bases between them. The CDR3 loop is CASSELNRQEAFF. CDR3 DNA: TGTGCCAGCAGTGAATTAAACAGGCAAGAAGCTTTCTTT. Full variable domain (missing parts from reference TRBV25-1 and TRBJ1-1): EADIYQTPRYLVIGTGKKITLECSQTMGHDKMYWYQQDPGMELHLIHYSYGVNSTEKGDLSSESTVSRIRTEHFPLTLESARPSHTSQYLCASSELNRQEAFFGQGTRLTVV.

The chain uses TRBV7-2 and TRBJ2-5; D could derive from TRBD1 or TRBD2 (5 bases each). CDR3 length: 15 amino acids. Per the germline V gene, CDR1 is SGHTA and CDR2 is FQGNSA. Trimming cost V 8 bases and J 2 bases, with 18 bases left between them. CDR3 sequence reads: CASGSGAGLQETQYF. The CDR3 nucleotides read TGTGCCAGCGGATCCGGGGCAGGGTTACAAGAGACCCAGTACTTC.